This TCR beta chain was identified during a study of T cell responses to AZD1222 COVID-19 vaccine. The study's findings and limits: It should be noted that donors were predominantly white British and more often female, and clonal diversity was possibly underestimated.

Points on this clone: Its specificity is unknown.

CDR1 LNHDA and CDR2 SQIVND come from the germline V gene (reference sequence). The trim removed 1 base at V and 4 bases at J, leaving 4 bases unmatched. The CDR3 totals 15 residues. The method was immunoSEQ multiplex PCR; TCRdb's version includes in-frame clones alone and lacks a portion of them. This sample carries some 100,000 clones, more than 85% of them seen once, and the ten largest clones take 16%. The receptor was derived from an adult in good health. This material consisted of peripheral blood, taken on day 0 of AZD1222 vaccination. V gene TRBV19 combines with J gene TRBJ2-3; 8 bases are shared with TRBD2. The CDR3 sequence is CASSIAGGRADTQYF. CDR3 coding DNA: TGTGCCAGTAGTATAGCGGGAGGGCGGGCAGATACGCAGTATTTT.